The 4 T cell receptor beta chains below were found in one sample sequenced in a study of Graves' ophthalmopathy and Graves' hyperthyroidism. RNA transcripts were the template, and TCR beta CDR3 regions were amplified from them. In the first round, RT-PCR was carried out with HTBI primers, and a multiplex PCR formed the second round. TCRdb processed the multiplex PCR reads anew with MiXCR; each CDR3 protein has one entry. The sample lists some 520,000 distinct CDR3 sequences; approximately 15% were seen once. Specimen: blood. Receptors were obtained from a woman aged 25 to 39 with Graves' ophthalmopathy.

This clonotype was counted many times. V usage is TRBV19 and J usage is TRBJ2-7, with D possibly matching TRBD1 (6 bases). V was pared by 7 bases and J by 0 bases, with 13 bases between. From germline, CDR1 is LNHDA and CDR2 SQIVND (reference sequence). This CDR3 is 14 amino acids long. As DNA, the CDR3 is TGTGCCAGTAAAACGGACAGTTTCTCCTACGAGCAGTACTTC. It encodes CASKTDSFSYEQYF.

This clonotype was counted many times. This chain connects TRBV7-8 to TRBJ1-2; D is uncertain. Germline CDR1 and CDR2: SGHVS and FQNEAQ. The CDR3 sequence is 14 residues long. Trimming shortened V by 1 base and J by 4 bases, and 10 bases separated the two germline ends. The CDR3 DNA reads as TGTGCCAGCAGCTTAGGTCTCAAGACCTATGGCTACACCTTC. This codes for CASSLGLKTYGYTF.

Ten or more counts support this clonotype. A read error may explain this, as a much larger clone is one base away. The conserved closing phenylalanine or tryptophan is absent in this CDR3, likely reflecting a read error. This chain joins TRBV12-5 and TRBJ1-5, with 8 positions matching TRBD1. J was trimmed by 4 bases and V by 5 bases; bases with no gene match: 7. The germline gives CDR1 LGHNT, CDR2 FRNRAP. The CDR3 length is 15 residues. In DNA form, the CDR3 reads TGTGCTAGTGGTCATTCAAGACAGGGGAATCAGCCCCAGCATCTT. Its translation: CASGHSRQGNQPQHL.

This clonotype was observed at least ten times. The chain carries TRBV12-3 or TRBV12-4 and TRBJ1-1, with 8 bases fitting TRBD1. The CDR3 is made up of 14 amino acids. Losses at the gene ends were 2 bases for V and 5 bases for J; bases not matched to a gene: 4. Written as DNA, the CDR3 is TGTGCCAGCAGTTTATCAGGGGGCAAAACTGAAGCTTTCTTT. The encoded protein is CASSLSGGKTEAFF.